This T cell receptor (beta chain) stems from a study of T cell changes during pregnancy in multiple sclerosis (dated by TCRdb to 2018 to 2020). Looking at the study overall: The study looked at changes in the T cell repertoire across pregnancy in women with multiple sclerosis.

Counted from cysteine to phenylalanine, this CDR3 has 16 amino acids. The retained sequence is limited to the CDR3, 48 bases, with the frame set at the first base. The junction carries 16 bases between V and J, which are trimmed by 3 bases and 2 bases respectively. In the germline V gene, CDR1 corresponds to SGHVS and CDR2 to FQNEAQ. The receptor library was made with the immunoSEQ multiplex PCR assay. Entries here come from immuneACCESS through TCRdb and include only in-frame sequences with V and J called. Some clones fail to appear in such tables; in the studies checked, an unresolved V gene covers under half of the shortfall, and the cause of the remainder is unknown. The sample table lists tens of thousands of clones, roughly 86% of them with a count of one. The ten largest clones represent 10% to 15% of the sample. Worth noting for this clone: The antigen it recognizes is unknown. No much larger clonotype is one base removed from it; base qualities were not supplied.

The origin of this receptor is a female donor in good health, enrolled as a control in a pregnancy study. The material sequenced was CD8+ T cells from peripheral blood mononuclear cells, taken in the first trimester of pregnancy. Here the chain combines TRBV7-8 and TRBJ2-5, and TRBD1 may be the D gene, going by 6 matching bases. The CDR3 protein is CASSFDWTVTQETQYF. The DNA sequence is TGTGCCAGCAGCTTTGACTGGACAGTAACACAAGAGACCCAGTACTTC.